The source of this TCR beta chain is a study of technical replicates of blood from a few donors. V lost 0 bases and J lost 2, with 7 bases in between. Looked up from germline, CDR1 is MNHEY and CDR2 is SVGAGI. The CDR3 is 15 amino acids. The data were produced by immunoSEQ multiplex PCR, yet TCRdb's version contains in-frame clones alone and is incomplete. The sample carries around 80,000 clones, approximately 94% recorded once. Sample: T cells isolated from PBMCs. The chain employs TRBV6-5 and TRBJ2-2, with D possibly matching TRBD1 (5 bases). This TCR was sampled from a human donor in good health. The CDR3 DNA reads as TGTGCCAGCAGTTACTCAGGGGTAAACACCGGGGAGCTGTTTTTT. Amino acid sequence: CASSYSGVNTGELFF.